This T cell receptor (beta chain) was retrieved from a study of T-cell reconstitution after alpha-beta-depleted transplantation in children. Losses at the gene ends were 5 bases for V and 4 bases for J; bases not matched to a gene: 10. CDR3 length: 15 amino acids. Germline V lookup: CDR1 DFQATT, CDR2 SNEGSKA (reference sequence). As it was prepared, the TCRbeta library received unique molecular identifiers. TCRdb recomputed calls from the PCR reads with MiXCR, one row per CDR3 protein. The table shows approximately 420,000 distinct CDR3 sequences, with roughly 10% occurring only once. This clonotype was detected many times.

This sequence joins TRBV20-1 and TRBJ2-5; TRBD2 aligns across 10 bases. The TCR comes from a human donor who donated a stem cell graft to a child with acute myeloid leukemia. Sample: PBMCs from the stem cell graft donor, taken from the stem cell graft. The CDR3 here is CSASPSSGSLETQYF. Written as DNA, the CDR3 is TGCAGTGCTTCCCCTTCTAGCGGGAGCTTAGAGACCCAGTACTTC.